The clone carrying this T cell receptor (beta chain) was seen at least ten times. The target antigen is unknown. The J segment lost 3 bases and the V segment lost 7 bases, leaving 8 bases of the junction unmatched. CDR3 size: 13 residues. The V gene's germline CDR1 is SQVTM and CDR2 ANQGSEA. This sample is drawn from a study of early T cells in non-severe SARS-CoV-2 infection. On the study more broadly: The chains were unpaired, and the sequenced material was bulk RNA from unsorted whole blood. Whole-study findings and limits: Matching against VDJdb likely underestimated virus-specific expansions, favoring anti-spike CD8.

Attached unique molecular identifiers marked individual cDNA molecules. One entry per CDR3 protein results from TCRdb running MiXCR on the 5' RACE reads. The table lists about 68,000 distinct CDR3 sequences, 12% of them singletons. The source of this sequence is an adult who was a healthcare worker with PCR-confirmed SARS-CoV-2 infection or an uninfected control (not recorded which). This chain joins TRBV29-1 and TRBJ2-7; 8 bases are a match to TRBD2. Input material: whole blood. The CDR3 protein is CSATGTRDYEQYF. In nucleotides, the CDR3 is TGCAGCGCCACCGGGACTAGGGACTACGAGCAGTACTTC.